These 16 T cell receptor beta chains were sequenced from one sample in a study of T cell responses to AZD1222 COVID-19 vaccine. Repertoires were generated with immunoSEQ multiplex PCR, while TCRdb's copy carries only in-frame clones and drops some. Of some 170,000 clones listed, approximately 94% are singletons. The material was peripheral blood, obtained 28 days after the second AZD1222 dose. These receptors all come from an adult who received the AZD1222 COVID-19 vaccine.

J is TRBJ1-5 and V is TRBV15; D possibly corresponds to TRBD1 (5 bases). Germline loops: CDR1 LNHNV, CDR2 YYDKDF (reference sequence). This CDR3 comprises 15 residues. With 1 base removed from V and 4 bases from J, the gap between germline ends came to 11 bases. The CDR3: CATSRVPDTNQPQHF. The DNA of the CDR3 is TGTGCCACCAGCAGAGTCCCGGACACAAATCAGCCCCAGCATTTT.

The J gene is TRBJ2-1, the V gene TRBV29-1; D gene unclear. This CDR3 has 11 residues. V was clipped by 5 bases and J by 2 bases, with 4 bases between them. Germline lookup yields CDR1 SQVTM and CDR2 ANQGSEA. The CDR3 nucleotides read TGCAGCGTTAGCACCTACAATGAGCAGTTCTTC. Translating gives CSVSTYNEQFF.

The chain employs TRBV19 and TRBJ2-7, with 10 bases identical to TRBD1. The CDR3 loop spans 15 amino acids. V lost 5 bases, J lost 5 bases, and 9 bases stayed unmatched. CDR1 and CDR2 from the germline V gene are LNHDA and SQIVND (reference sequence). The CDR3 DNA is TGTGCCAGTAGTCCGCAGGGGACAGGGGAAAACGAGCAGTACTTC. Its translation: CASSPQGTGENEQYF.

The chain couples TRBV6-5 to TRBJ2-5, with TRBD1 matching 8 bases. CDR1 MNHEY and CDR2 SVGAGI come from the germline V gene. V shed 4 bases, J shed 5 bases, and the junction held 9 bases outside the gene matches. The CDR3 consists of 15 residues. The CDR3 sequence is CASSSQGAETETQYF. The CDR3 nucleotides read TGTGCCAGCAGTTCGCAGGGGGCCGAAACGGAGACCCAGTACTTC.

The chain has TRBV5-1 and TRBJ2-1; 10 bases agree with TRBD2. V shed 7 bases, J shed 6 bases, and the junction held 10 bases outside the gene matches. Looked up from germline, CDR1 is SGHRS and CDR2 is YFSETQ. CDR3 length equals 15 residues. In nucleotides, the CDR3 is TGCGCCAGCGAGATGGGACTAGCGAGATCCAATGAGCAGTTCTTC. Its translation: CASEMGLARSNEQFF.

The chain recombines TRBV6-2 or TRBV6-3 with TRBJ2-1; TRBD1 agrees at 10 bases. The CDR3 covers 15 residues. The germline V gene encodes CDR1 MNHEY and CDR2 SVGEGT. The junction had 6 bases not matched to a gene; V was cut back by 5 bases and J by 5 bases. The CDR3 coding sequence is TGTGCCAGCAGTCCACCGGGACAGGGGAACAATGAGCAGTTCTTC. Translated: CASSPPGQGNNEQFF.

The gene calls are TRBV5-1 and TRBJ2-7, with 12 bases that match TRBD2. This CDR3 contains 14 residues. Trimming cost V 0 bases and J 7 bases; bases outside gene matches: 2. Germline V gene data show CDR1 as SGHRS and CDR2 as YFSETQ. The CDR3: CASSLETSGSEQYF. CDR3 nucleotide sequence: TGCGCCAGCAGCTTGGAGACTAGCGGGAGTGAGCAGTACTTC.

V is TRBV30 and J is TRBJ2-7; 7 bases line up with TRBD1. This CDR3 spans 16 amino acids. The V gene's germline CDR1 is GTSNPN and CDR2 SVGIG (reference sequence). V lost 3 bases to trimming and J lost 2 bases; unmatched junction nucleotides: 13. CDR3 loop: CAWSGFETGTPYEQYF. CDR3 coding DNA: TGTGCCTGGAGCGGCTTTGAGACAGGGACACCCTACGAGCAGTACTTC.

The chain employs TRBV19 and TRBJ1-2, with a tentative D call TRBD1 (6 bases). Germline V CDR1 and CDR2: LNHDA, SQIVND (reference sequence). The germline V and J ends were trimmed by 4 bases and 4 bases, with 10 bases remaining between them. The CDR3 is 13 residues long. CDR3 in amino acids: CASSRTVAYGYTF. The CDR3 nucleotides read TGTGCCAGTAGTAGGACAGTGGCCTATGGCTACACCTTC.

The CDR3 reads CASSLGPGRGSYEQYF. The CDR3 coding sequence is TGTGCCAGCTCACTTGGCCCCGGGAGAGGCTCCTACGAGCAGTACTTC. This chain uses TRBV18 with TRBJ2-7; D might be TRBD2 (6 bases). CDR1 and CDR2 from the germline V gene are KGHSH and LQKENI. CDR3 length: 16 amino acids. V lost 4 bases to trimming and J lost 0 bases, with 16 bases between them.

The V call is TRBV7-2, the J call TRBJ1-2; a possible D gene is TRBD1 (5 bases). The CDR3 consists of 15 residues. V lost 0 bases to trimming and J lost 4 bases, with 12 bases between them. Germline V gene sequence: CDR1 SGHTA, CDR2 FQGNSA. Written as DNA, the CDR3 is TGTGCCAGCAGCTTAGCGGGACTGGGAGGCTATGGCTACACCTTC. Its protein is CASSLAGLGGYGYTF.

The chain carries TRBV7-3 and TRBJ2-7; 7 bases agree with TRBD1. CDR3 length equals 13 residues. The germline gives CDR1 SGHTA, CDR2 FQGTGA. V gave up 5 bases and J gave up 2 bases; unmatched junction bases: 3. CDR3 region: CASSPGQPYEQYF. As DNA, the CDR3 is TGTGCCAGCAGCCCGGGACAGCCCTACGAGCAGTACTTC.

The DNA of the CDR3 is TGTGCCAGCAGCCAAGGGACACACAATGAGCAGTTCTTC. Its protein is CASSQGTHNEQFF. The chain uses TRBV3-1 (or the pseudogene TRBV3-2) and TRBJ2-1; maybe TRBD1 (5 bases). V gave up 1 base and J gave up 5 bases, with 6 bases separating them. Germline V gene sequence: CDR1 LGHDT, CDR2 YNNKEL (reference sequence). The CDR3 has 13 residues.

This rearrangement joins TRBV11-2 to TRBJ1-2; D is undetermined. The CDR3 spans 14 residues. V was shortened by 5 bases and J by 2 bases, with 12 bases between the two germline ends. Germline CDR1 reads SGHAT; CDR2 reads FQNNGV. CDR3 coding DNA: TGTGCCAGCAGCCCGCCGGTACCCAACTATGGCTACACCTTC. Protein sequence: CASSPPVPNYGYTF.

V usage is TRBV6-2 or TRBV6-3 and J usage is TRBJ2-3, with a possible D match to TRBD2 (6 bases). Trimming stripped 0 bases from V and 2 bases from J, with 12 bases between. The CDR3 is made up of 16 amino acids. Germline V lookup: CDR1 MNHEY, CDR2 SVGEGT. The CDR3 coding sequence is TGTGCCAGCAGTTACTCGGAGGGGATGAACACAGATACGCAGTATTTT. Encoded protein: CASSYSEGMNTDTQYF.

The chain uses TRBV6-5 and TRBJ1-6; D call uncertain. Per germline, CDR1 MNHEY and CDR2 SVGAGI. The length of the CDR3 is 15 residues. The V and J ends lost 6 bases and 0 bases respectively, with 9 bases between them. The CDR3 region is CASSLPSSYNSPLHF. CDR3 in DNA: TGTGCCAGCAGCCTTCCGAGCTCCTATAATTCACCCCTCCACTTT.